This T cell receptor beta chain was documented in a study of cytomegalovirus exposure and HLA in healthy donors. Looking at the study overall: An earlier analysis identified more than 95 million unique TCR beta sequences in about 179 million T cells.

In regard to this clone: Its antigen remains unknown.

Researchers ran the PCR with 60 Vbeta and 13 Jbeta primers. Sequencing was performed with immunoSEQ multiplex PCR; in TCRdb, only in-frame clones are kept and a portion is missing. Among under 150,000 clones listed, about 80% were seen once. Study outcomes and limitations: With later analysis, a missense DCLRE1C variant became linked to TCR beta V- and J-gene trimming.

Germline-derived CDR1 and CDR2 are LNHDA and SQIVND (reference sequence). This CDR3 has 14 residues. Trimming left V 3 bases short and J 2 bases short, with 11 bases between. The TCR sequence derives from a man aged 35 to 55 in good health and CMV-seropositive. The V gene is TRBV19, the J gene TRBJ2-7; a weak D match, TRBD1 (6 bases). Sequenced sample: PBMCs. In DNA form, the CDR3 reads TGTGCCAGTAGTATTGTGGACAGCGCCTACGAGCAGTACTTC. The encoded protein is CASSIVDSAYEQYF.